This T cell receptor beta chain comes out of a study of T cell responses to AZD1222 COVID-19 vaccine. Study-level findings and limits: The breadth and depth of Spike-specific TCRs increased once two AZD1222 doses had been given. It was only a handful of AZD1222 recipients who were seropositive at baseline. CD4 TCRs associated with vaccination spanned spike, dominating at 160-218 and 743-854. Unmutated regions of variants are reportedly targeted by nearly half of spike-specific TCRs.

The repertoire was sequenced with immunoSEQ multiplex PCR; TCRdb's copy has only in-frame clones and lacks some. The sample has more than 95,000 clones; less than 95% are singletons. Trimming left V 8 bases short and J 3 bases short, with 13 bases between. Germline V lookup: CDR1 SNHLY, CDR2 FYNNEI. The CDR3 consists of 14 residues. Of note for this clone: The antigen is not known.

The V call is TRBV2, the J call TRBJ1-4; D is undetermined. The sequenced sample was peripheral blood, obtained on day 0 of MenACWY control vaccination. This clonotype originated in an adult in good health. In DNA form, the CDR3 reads TGTGCCAGCCGGGTCAACATCCCTAATGAAAAACTGTTTTTT. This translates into CASRVNIPNEKLFF.